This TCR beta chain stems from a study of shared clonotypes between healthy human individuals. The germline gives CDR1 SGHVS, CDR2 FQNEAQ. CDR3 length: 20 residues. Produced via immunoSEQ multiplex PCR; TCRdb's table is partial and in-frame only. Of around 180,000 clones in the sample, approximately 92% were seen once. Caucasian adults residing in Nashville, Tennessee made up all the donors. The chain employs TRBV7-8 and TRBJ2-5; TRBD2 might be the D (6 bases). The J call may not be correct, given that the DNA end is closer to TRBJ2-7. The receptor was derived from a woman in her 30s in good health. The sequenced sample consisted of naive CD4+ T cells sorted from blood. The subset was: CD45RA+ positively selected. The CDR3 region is CASSPVGWESTRRGSYEQYF. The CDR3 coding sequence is TGTGCCAGCAGCCCCGTAGGGTGGGAATCCACAAGGCGGGGCTCCTACGAGCAGTACTTC.